These 16 T cell receptor beta chains were sequenced from one sample in a study of cytomegalovirus exposure and HLA in healthy donors. PCR was performed using 60 Vbeta and 13 Jbeta primers. Clones were sequenced by immunoSEQ multiplex PCR, and TCRdb holds only the in-frame ones, with some missing. The sample yields about 180,000 clones, 70% to 80% seen once. The sequencing input was PBMCs. Receptors were obtained from an older woman in good health and CMV-seropositive.

This sequence joins TRBV9 and TRBJ1-6; possible D gene TRBD1, 6 bases. The V end lost 0 bases, the J end lost 12 bases, and 13 bases lay between the germline ends. Germline V gives CDR1 SGDLS, CDR2 YYNGEE. The CDR3 has 14 residues. The CDR3 nucleotides are TGTGCCAGCAGCGTAGCGGCTACAGGGAAACCCCTCCACTTT. This translates into CASSVAATGKPLHF. Looking up the rest from reference TRBV9 and TRBJ1-6 gives the full variable domain: DSGVTQTPKHLITATGQRVTLRCSPRSGDLSVYWYQQSLDQGLQFLIQYYNGEERAKGNILERFSAQQFPDLHSELNLSSLELGDSALYFCASSVAATGKPLHFGNGTRLTVT.

This clone occurred once. The gene calls are TRBV27 and TRBJ2-2, with 10 bases aligning to TRBD1. With V trimmed by 5 bases and J by 3 bases, 3 bases remained unmatched. Germline-derived CDR1 and CDR2 are MNHEY and SMNVEV (reference sequence). The CDR3 extends over 15 amino acids. The CDR3 protein is CASSRQGAYTGELFF. The CDR3 DNA sequence: TGTGCCAGCAGTAGACAGGGGGCATACACCGGGGAGCTGTTTTTT.

The chain combines TRBV28 with TRBJ2-5, with D possibly TRBD1 on 6 matching bases. The V and J ends lost 7 bases and 7 bases respectively, with 22 bases between them. In germline, CDR1 is MDHEN, CDR2 SYDVKM. The CDR3 has 15 residues. CDR3 in amino acids: CASTLPGGGARTQYF. As DNA, the CDR3 is TGTGCCAGCACCCTCCCTGGGGGCGGTGCAAGGACCCAGTACTTC.

This clone was detected only once. The chain links TRBV11-2 to TRBJ2-5, with a possible D match to TRBD2 (6 bases). This CDR3 has 17 residues. V gave up 2 bases and J gave up 5 bases, with 21 bases separating them. In germline, CDR1 is SGHAT, CDR2 FQNNGV. Here the CDR3 reads CASSLRVSGVSRETQYF. The CDR3 DNA is TGTGCCAGCAGCTTAAGAGTGTCGGGGGTCTCTCGGGAGACCCAGTACTTC.

The chain has TRBV9 and TRBJ2-5; 7 bases fit TRBD2. The CDR3 runs 15 residues. The trim removed 4 bases at V and 11 bases at J, leaving 17 bases unmatched. CDR1 SGDLS and CDR2 YYNGEE come from the germline V gene. The CDR3 sequence is CASSPLGTTFGEQYF. The DNA of the CDR3 is TGTGCCAGCAGCCCTCTCGGGACTACCTTTGGGGAGCAGTACTTC.

The chain combines TRBV4-3 with TRBJ2-5; 9 bases agree with TRBD2. The germline gives CDR1 LGHNA, CDR2 YSLEER. The CDR3 loop spans 14 amino acids. The ends lost 4 bases at V and 4 bases at J; junction bases unmatched: 4. CDR3 in DNA: TGCGCCAGCAGCCCGCGGGGGGGCGGAGAGACCCAGTACTTC. This encodes CASSPRGGGETQYF.

This clone was counted a few times. V usage is TRBV6-6 and J usage is TRBJ2-7, with 10 bases matching TRBD2. This CDR3 is built from 15 residues. Trimming took 6 bases from V and 7 from J; bases not matched to a gene: 12. Germline V gene sequence: CDR1 MNHNY, CDR2 SVGAGI (reference sequence). The CDR3 DNA reads as TGTGCCAGCAGCATTGTAGCGGGAGGATCTGGAGAGCAGTACTTC. Translated: CASSIVAGGSGEQYF.

The J gene is TRBJ2-3, the V gene TRBV4-1, with 7 nucleotides matching TRBD2. The germline gives CDR1 MGHRA, CDR2 YSYEKL. V lost 2 bases and J lost 5; bases outside the gene matches: 4. The CDR3 contains 14 residues. The CDR3 nucleotides are TGCGCCAGCAGCCAAACGACTAGCCTAGATACGCAGTATTTT. Translation gives CASSQTTSLDTQYF.

The gene calls are TRBV7-2 and TRBJ2-1; D ambiguous. The CDR3 extends over 12 amino acids. Germline values: CDR1 SGHTA, CDR2 FQGNSA. Deletions cut 0 bases from V and 9 bases from J, with 6 bases between. CDR3 in amino acids: CASSLASIEQFF. The DNA of the CDR3 is TGTGCCAGCAGCTTAGCGAGTATTGAGCAGTTCTTC.

The CDR3 sequence: CASSSDWTGELFF. CDR3 sequence (DNA): TGTGCCAGCAGCTCCGACTGGACCGGGGAGCTGTTTTTT. This rearrangement joins TRBV7-2 to TRBJ2-2; no reliable D call. V was cut by 4 bases and J by 5 bases, with 8 bases left in between. CDR1 SGHTA and CDR2 FQGNSA come from the germline V gene. CDR3 length: 13 residues. The full variable domain, with the rest looked up from reference TRBV7-2 and TRBJ2-2, is GAGVSQSPSNKVTEKGKDVELRCDPISGHTALYWYRQSLGQGLEFLIYFQGNSAPDKSGLPSDRFSAERTGGSVSTLTIQRTQQEDSAVYLCASSSDWTGELFFGEGSRLTVL.

The rearrangement links TRBV7-2 to TRBJ1-6; the D is unclear. The ends were cut back, 5 bases at V and 8 bases at J, with 7 bases in the middle. CDR1 and CDR2 from the germline V gene are SGHTA and FQGNSA. The CDR3 has 12 amino acids. The CDR3 DNA reads as TGTGCCAGCAGCACCCTAGATTCACCCCTCCACTTT. This translates into CASSTLDSPLHF.

The rearrangement links TRBV18 to TRBJ1-2; 9 nucleotides agree with TRBD1. There are 18 residues in the CDR3. V gave up 6 bases and J gave up 0 bases; unmatched junction bases: 14. CDR1 is KGHSH and CDR2 is LQKENI in the germline V gene. The DNA of the CDR3 is TGTGCCAGCTCCCATTCTCCGGCCGGGACAGGGTCTAACTATGGCTACACCTTC. Its translation: CASSHSPAGTGSNYGYTF.

The chain joins TRBV28 to TRBJ2-7; TRBD1 agrees at 7 bases. This CDR3 contains 14 residues. Unmatched junction bases numbered 10, after V lost 6 bases and J lost 5 bases. CDR1 is MDHEN and CDR2 is SYDVKM in the germline V gene. The CDR3 sequence: CASSLDREGNEQYF. The CDR3 coding sequence is TGTGCCAGCAGCCTAGACAGGGAAGGAAACGAGCAGTACTTC.

The chain recombines TRBV11-2 with TRBJ2-1; the match to TRBD2 covers 13 bases. The V segment lost 5 bases and the J segment 7 bases; nucleotides outside the gene matches: 5. The CDR3 spans 15 residues. The germline CDR1 and CDR2 sequences are SGHAT and FQNNGV. This CDR3 reads CASSLLTSGRNEQFF. DNA for the CDR3: TGTGCCAGCAGCCTTCTGACTAGCGGGAGGAATGAGCAGTTCTTC.

J is TRBJ1-2 and V is TRBV18, with a possible D match to TRBD1 (6 bases). This CDR3 spans 14 amino acids. V was clipped by 2 bases and J by 3 bases, with 10 bases between them. From germline, CDR1 is KGHSH and CDR2 LQKENI. The CDR3 nucleotides are TGTGCCAGCTCACCAAACAGGGAACACTATGGCTACACCTTC. Translation: CASSPNREHYGYTF.

The V gene is TRBV18, the J gene TRBJ1-5; D is perhaps TRBD1 (6 bases). This CDR3 has 15 residues. The V gene lost 3 bases and the J gene lost 3 bases, with 12 bases spanning the gap. Per germline, CDR1 KGHSH and CDR2 LQKENI. As DNA, the CDR3 is TGTGCCAGCTCACCGGACACAGGGCCCAATCAGCCCCAGCATTTT. Encoded protein: CASSPDTGPNQPQHF.